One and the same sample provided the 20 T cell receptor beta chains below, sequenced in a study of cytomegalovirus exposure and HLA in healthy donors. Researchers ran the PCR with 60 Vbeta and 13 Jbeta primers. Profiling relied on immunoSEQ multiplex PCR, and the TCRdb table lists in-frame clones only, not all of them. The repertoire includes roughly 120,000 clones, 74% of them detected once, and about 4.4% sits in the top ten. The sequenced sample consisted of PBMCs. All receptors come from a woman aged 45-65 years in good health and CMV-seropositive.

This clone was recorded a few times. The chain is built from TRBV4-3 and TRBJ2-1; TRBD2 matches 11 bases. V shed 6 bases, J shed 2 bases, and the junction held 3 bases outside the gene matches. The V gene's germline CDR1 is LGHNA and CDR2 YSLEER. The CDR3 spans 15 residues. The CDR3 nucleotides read TGCGCCAGCAGTCCGACTAGCGGGGCCTACAATGAGCAGTTCTTC. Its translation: CASSPTSGAYNEQFF.

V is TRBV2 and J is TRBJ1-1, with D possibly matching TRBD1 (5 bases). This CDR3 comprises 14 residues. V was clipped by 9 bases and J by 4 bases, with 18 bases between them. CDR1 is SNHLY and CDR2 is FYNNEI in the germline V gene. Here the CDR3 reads CARAAGPVFTEAFF. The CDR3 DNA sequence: TGTGCCAGGGCGGCGGGGCCAGTGTTCACTGAAGCTTTCTTT.

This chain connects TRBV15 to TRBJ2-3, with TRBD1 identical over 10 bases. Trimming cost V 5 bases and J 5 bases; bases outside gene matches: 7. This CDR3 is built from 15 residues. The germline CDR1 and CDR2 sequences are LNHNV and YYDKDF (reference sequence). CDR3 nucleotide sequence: TGTGCCACCAGCCCCGGGGACAGGGGCAGAGATACGCAGTATTTT. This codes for CATSPGDRGRDTQYF.

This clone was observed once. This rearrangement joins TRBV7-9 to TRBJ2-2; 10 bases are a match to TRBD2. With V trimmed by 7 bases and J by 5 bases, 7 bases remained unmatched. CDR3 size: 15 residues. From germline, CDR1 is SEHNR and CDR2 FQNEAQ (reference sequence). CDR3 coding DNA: TGTGCCAGCACCGGGCAGGGACTAGCGACCGGGGAGCTGTTTTTT. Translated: CASTGQGLATGELFF.

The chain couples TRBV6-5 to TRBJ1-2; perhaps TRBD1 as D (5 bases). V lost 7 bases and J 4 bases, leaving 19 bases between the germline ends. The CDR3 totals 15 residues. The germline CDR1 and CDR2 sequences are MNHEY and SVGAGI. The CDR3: CASTRQLQEPYGYTF. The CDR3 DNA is TGTGCCAGCACCAGACAATTACAGGAACCCTATGGCTACACCTTC.

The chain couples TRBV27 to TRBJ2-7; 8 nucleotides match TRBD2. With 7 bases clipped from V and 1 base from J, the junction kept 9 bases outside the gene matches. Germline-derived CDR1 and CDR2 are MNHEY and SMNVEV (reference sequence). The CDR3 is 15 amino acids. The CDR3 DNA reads TGTGCCAGCACCCGGACCGGGGGGGCGTCCTACGAGCAGTACTTC. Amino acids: CASTRTGGASYEQYF.

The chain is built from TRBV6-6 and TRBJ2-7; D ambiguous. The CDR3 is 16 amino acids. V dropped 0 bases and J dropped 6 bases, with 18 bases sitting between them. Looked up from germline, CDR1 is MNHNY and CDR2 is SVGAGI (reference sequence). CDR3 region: CASSYSGGQLGVEQYF. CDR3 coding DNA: TGTGCCAGCAGTTACTCTGGTGGGCAGTTGGGCGTCGAGCAGTACTTC.

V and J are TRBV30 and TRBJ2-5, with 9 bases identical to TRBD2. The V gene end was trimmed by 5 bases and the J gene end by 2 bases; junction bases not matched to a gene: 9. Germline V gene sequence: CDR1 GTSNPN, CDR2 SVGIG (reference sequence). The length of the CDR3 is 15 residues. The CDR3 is CAWGHLAGPQETQYF. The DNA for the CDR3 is TGTGCCTGGGGACATCTAGCGGGGCCTCAAGAGACCCAGTACTTC.

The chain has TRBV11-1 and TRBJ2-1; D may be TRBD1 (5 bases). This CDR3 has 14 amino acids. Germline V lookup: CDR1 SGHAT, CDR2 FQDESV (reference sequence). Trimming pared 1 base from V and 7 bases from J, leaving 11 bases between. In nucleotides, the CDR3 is TGTGCCAGCAGCTTAGAGGCAGGGCGGAATGAGCAGTTCTTC. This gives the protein CASSLEAGRNEQFF.

The DNA for the CDR3 is TGTGCCAGCAGCACCGGGACTAGTATTGGAGTTAGGCAGTTCTTC. Translating gives CASSTGTSIGVRQFF. V is TRBV7-3 and J is TRBJ2-1; TRBD2 matches at 8 bases. After removal of 5 bases from V and 12 bases from J, the junction contained 15 bases not matched to a gene. The germline V gene has CDR1 SGHTA and CDR2 FQGTGA. CDR3 length: 15 amino acids.

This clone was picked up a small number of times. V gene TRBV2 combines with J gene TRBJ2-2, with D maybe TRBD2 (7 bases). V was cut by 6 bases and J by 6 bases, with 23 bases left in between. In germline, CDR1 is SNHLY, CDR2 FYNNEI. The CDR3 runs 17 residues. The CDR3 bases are TGTGCCAGCAGGTTCTCCAACGGGGGGCGTAGGGCCGGGGAGCTGTTTTTT. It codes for CASRFSNGGRRAGELFF.

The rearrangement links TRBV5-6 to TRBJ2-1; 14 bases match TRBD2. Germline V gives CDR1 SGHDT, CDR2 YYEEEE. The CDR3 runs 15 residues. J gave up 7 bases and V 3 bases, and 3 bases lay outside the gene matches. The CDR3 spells CASSYGTSGGNEQFF. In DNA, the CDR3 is TGTGCCAGCAGCTACGGGACTAGCGGGGGAAATGAGCAGTTCTTC.

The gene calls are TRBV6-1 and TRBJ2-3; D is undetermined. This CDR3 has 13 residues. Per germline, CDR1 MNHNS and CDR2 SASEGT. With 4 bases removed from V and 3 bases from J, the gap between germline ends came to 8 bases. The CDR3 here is CASSVSTTDTQYF. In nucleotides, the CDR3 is TGTGCCAGCAGTGTGTCTACGACAGATACGCAGTATTTT.

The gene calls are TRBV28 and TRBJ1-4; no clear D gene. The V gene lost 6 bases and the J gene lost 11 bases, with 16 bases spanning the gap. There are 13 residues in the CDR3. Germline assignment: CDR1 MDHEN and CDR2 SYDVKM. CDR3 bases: TGTGCCAGCAGCCTTGCTGGACTTGGTAAACTGTTTTTT. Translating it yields CASSLAGLGKLFF.

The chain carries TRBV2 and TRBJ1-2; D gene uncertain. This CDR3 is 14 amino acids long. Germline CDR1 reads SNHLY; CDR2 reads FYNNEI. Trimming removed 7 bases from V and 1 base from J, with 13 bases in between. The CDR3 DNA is TGTGCCAGCAAGAGGAGTCATTTTAACTATGGCTACACCTTC. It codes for CASKRSHFNYGYTF.

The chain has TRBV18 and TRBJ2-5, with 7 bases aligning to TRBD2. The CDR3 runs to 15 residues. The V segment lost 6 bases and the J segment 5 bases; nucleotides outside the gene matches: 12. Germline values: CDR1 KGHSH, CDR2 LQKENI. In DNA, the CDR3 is TGTGCCAGCTCCCCGCTTCGTAGGGGAGGGGAGACCCAGTACTTC. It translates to CASSPLRRGGETQYF.

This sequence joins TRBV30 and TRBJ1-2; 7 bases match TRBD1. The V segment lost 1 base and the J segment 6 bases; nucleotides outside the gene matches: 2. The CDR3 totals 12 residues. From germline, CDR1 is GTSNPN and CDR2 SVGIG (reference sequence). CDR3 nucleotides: TGTGCCTGGAGTGCAACAGGGGATGGCTACACCTTC. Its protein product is CAWSATGDGYTF. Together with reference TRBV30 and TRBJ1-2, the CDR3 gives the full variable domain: SQTIHQWPATLVQPVGSPLSLECTVEGTSNPNLYWYRQAAGRGLQLLFYSVGIGQISSEVPQNLSASRPQDRQFILSSKKLLLSDSGFYLCAWSATGDGYTFGSGTRLTVV.

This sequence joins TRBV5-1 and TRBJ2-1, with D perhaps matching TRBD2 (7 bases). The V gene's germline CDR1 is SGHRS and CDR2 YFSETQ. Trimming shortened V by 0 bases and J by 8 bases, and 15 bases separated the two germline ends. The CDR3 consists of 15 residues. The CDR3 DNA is TGCGCCAGCAGCTTGGGGGCGGGGGCTCTGGATGAGCAGTTCTTC. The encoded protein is CASSLGAGALDEQFF.

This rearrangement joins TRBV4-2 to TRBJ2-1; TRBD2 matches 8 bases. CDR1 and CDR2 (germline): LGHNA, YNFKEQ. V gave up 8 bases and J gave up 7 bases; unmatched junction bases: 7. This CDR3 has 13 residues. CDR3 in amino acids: CASHAGGGNEQFF. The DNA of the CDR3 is TGTGCCAGCCACGCGGGGGGCGGGAATGAGCAGTTCTTC.

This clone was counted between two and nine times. CDR3 sequence reads: CAWGGAEETQYF. For the CDR3, the DNA is TGTGCCTGGGGGGGGGCCGAAGAGACCCAGTACTTC. The chain recombines TRBV30 with TRBJ2-5; a possible D gene is TRBD2 (7 bases). Trimming took off 5 bases at V and 3 bases at J, with 10 bases between the two ends. Germline V gene lookup returns CDR1 GTSNPN and CDR2 SVGIG (reference sequence). This CDR3 is built from 12 residues.